This T cell receptor (beta chain) was captured in a study of blood T cell repertoires in COVID-19. Only a few counts were recorded for this clone. Method: immunoSEQ multiplex PCR; TCRdb's copy keeps in-frame clones and lacks some. Of some 230,000 clones listed, roughly four fifths are singletons. CDR3 length equals 14 residues. The V end lost 5 bases, the J end lost 0 bases, and 10 bases lay between the germline ends. The germline V gene encodes CDR1 SGHTA and CDR2 FQGNSA. This receptor was taken from a woman aged 60-75 years with acute or convalescent COVID-19. The source material was peripheral blood. This chain connects TRBV7-2 to TRBJ1-2, with a possible D match to TRBD1 (6 bases). The CDR3 loop reads CASSADRANYGYTF. DNA of the CDR3: TGTGCCAGCAGCGCGGACAGAGCTAACTATGGCTACACCTTC.